The 14 T cell receptor beta chains reported below all come from one sample, sequenced in a study of T-cell memory formation after mild COVID-19. From the 5' RACE reads, TCRdb called clonotypes with MiXCR, one entry per CDR3 protein. The repertoire has 300,000 to 400,000 distinct CDR3 sequences, roughly an eighth of them found once; the top ten carry about 22%. Input material: PBMCs or a T cell subset sorted from them (not recorded which). All receptors come from a man between 18 and 35 years old who had mild COVID-19 (a few samples of this study predate the infection). Cell type and time point are not known.

This clonotype was detected only a few times. The V call is TRBV5-4, the J call TRBJ1-1; no clear D. CDR3 length: 13 amino acids. V lost 3 bases, J lost 2 bases, and 8 bases lay in between. In germline, CDR1 is SGHNT, CDR2 YYREEE (reference sequence). Here the CDR3 reads CASSSSRNTEAFF. CDR3 bases: TGTGCCAGCAGCTCGTCGAGAAACACTGAAGCTTTCTTT.

The chain has TRBV7-2 and TRBJ2-5; 10 bases are a match to TRBD1. V trimming: 9 bases; J trimming: 6 bases; junction bases outside the gene matches: 10. Per the germline V gene, CDR1 is SGHTA and CDR2 is FQGNSA. The CDR3 has 14 residues. This CDR3 reads CASVSDRGKKTQYF. CDR3 nucleotides: TGTGCCAGTGTTTCGGACAGGGGGAAGAAGACCCAGTACTTC. Looking up the rest from reference TRBV7-2 and TRBJ2-5 gives the full variable domain: GAGVSQSPSNKVTEKGKDVELRCDPISGHTALYWYRQSLGQGLEFLIYFQGNSAPDKSGLPSDRFSAERTGGSVSTLTIQRTQQEDSAVYLCASVSDRGKKTQYFGPGTRLLVL.

This clonotype has ten or more counts. This rearrangement joins TRBV7-2 to TRBJ2-1, with TRBD1 identical over 7 bases. CDR3 length: 13 residues. Per germline, CDR1 SGHTA and CDR2 FQGNSA. The junction had 7 bases not matched to a gene; V was cut back by 5 bases and J by 9 bases. The CDR3 bases are TGTGCCAGCAGCCGAGGACAGGTTGGTGAGCAGTTCTTC. It specifies CASSRGQVGEQFF.

The chain uses TRBV28 and TRBJ1-2; maybe TRBD1 (5 bases). Trimming cost V 6 bases and J 5 bases, with 16 bases left between them. CDR3 length: 14 amino acids. Germline V gives CDR1 MDHEN, CDR2 SYDVKM. Here the CDR3 reads CASRTPGGIYGYTF. The CDR3, as DNA: TGTGCCAGCAGGACCCCCGGGGGGATTTATGGCTACACCTTC.

At least ten counts were recorded for this clonotype. The V gene is TRBV12-3 or TRBV12-4, the J gene TRBJ2-3; D unresolved. The V and J ends lost 7 bases and 5 bases respectively, with 13 bases between them. CDR3 length: 13 residues. The CDR3 DNA is TGTGCCAGCATTCTTGAACAGTTAGATACGCAGTATTTT. Translation gives CASILEQLDTQYF.

This chain uses TRBV7-9 with TRBJ2-7; D ambiguous. The CDR3 contains 11 residues. Trimming pared 8 bases from V and 5 bases from J, leaving 10 bases between. Germline V gene lookup returns CDR1 SEHNR and CDR2 FQNEAQ (reference sequence). For the CDR3, the DNA is TGTGCCAGCTCCATCGGGCACGAGCAGTACTTC. Its translation: CASSIGHEQYF.

This chain links TRBV4-1 with TRBJ2-3; 10 nucleotides agree with TRBD1. The CDR3 is 15 residues long. J lost 4 bases, V lost 6 bases, and 7 bases had no gene match. The V gene's germline CDR1 is MGHRA and CDR2 YSYEKL. CDR3 protein: CASRRVGTGADTQYF. CDR3 sequence (DNA): TGCGCCAGCAGGCGAGTCGGGACAGGGGCAGATACGCAGTATTTT.

This clonotype was observed a handful of times. V gene TRBV11-2 combines with J gene TRBJ2-7; D possibly uses TRBD1 or TRBD2 (5 bases each). Between the trimmed V and J ends, which lost 7 bases and 0 bases, there was a span of 16 bases. The CDR3 is made up of 15 amino acids. CDR1 and CDR2 from the germline V gene are SGHAT and FQNNGV. CDR3 DNA sequence: TGTGCCAGCACCTGGGACCCCGTGGGCTCCTACGAGCAGTACTTC. Translating it yields CASTWDPVGSYEQYF.

In DNA form, the CDR3 reads TGTGCCACCAGTGCGACAGGGAGCACAGATACGCAGTATTTT. Translating it yields CATSATGSTDTQYF. This chain joins TRBV24-1 and TRBJ2-3, with 7 nucleotides matching TRBD1. Germline assignment: CDR1 KGHDR and CDR2 SFDVKD. Trimming took 5 bases from V and 0 from J; bases not matched to a gene: 1. The CDR3 loop spans 14 amino acids.

This clonotype was counted only a few times. V usage is TRBV28 and J usage is TRBJ2-3; D is uncertain. CDR1 and CDR2 from the germline V gene are MDHEN and SYDVKM. This CDR3 is 12 amino acids long. Between the trimmed V and J ends, which lost 6 bases and 6 bases, there was a span of 10 bases. CDR3 in DNA: TGTGCCAGCAGCAACAACGGGGATACGCAGTATTTT. This codes for CASSNNGDTQYF.

In this sample, this clonotype turned up a few times. V usage is TRBV20-1 and J usage is TRBJ1-6, with unresolved D. Germline CDR1 reads DFQATT; CDR2 reads SNEGSKA (reference sequence). V lost 6 bases, J lost 7 bases, and 13 bases lay in between. The length of the CDR3 is 13 residues. CDR3 in DNA: TGCAGTGCCCCCACGCAGAACAATTCACCCCTCCACTTT. It yields the protein CSAPTQNNSPLHF.

V and J are TRBV11-3 and TRBJ2-3; 15 bases are shared with TRBD2. V lost 5 bases to trimming and J lost 4 bases; unmatched junction nucleotides: 7. Germline assignment: CDR1 SGHNT and CDR2 YENEEA. There are 17 residues in the CDR3. The CDR3 here is CASSLGTSGGPADTQYF. The CDR3 region has the DNA TGTGCCAGCAGCCTCGGGACTAGCGGGGGGCCCGCAGATACGCAGTATTTT. Together with reference TRBV11-3 and TRBJ2-3, the CDR3 gives the full variable domain: EAGVVQSPRYKIIEKKQPVAFWCNPISGHNTLYWYLQNLGQGPELLIRYENEEAVDDSQLPKDRFSAERLKGVDSTLKIQPAELGDSAVYLCASSLGTSGGPADTQYFGPGTRLTVL.

This clonotype was seen a handful of times. The J gene is TRBJ2-1, the V gene TRBV20-1; D gene uncertain. Trimming took off 3 bases at V and 7 bases at J, with 7 bases between the two ends. CDR3 length equals 11 residues. CDR1 is DFQATT, CDR2 SNEGSKA, per germline (reference sequence). Here the CDR3 DNA reads TGCAGTGCTAGTGGGCGGAATGAGCAGTTCTTC. It translates to CSASGRNEQFF.

The V gene is TRBV7-2, the J gene TRBJ1-2, with D possibly being TRBD1 (5 bases). The CDR3 is 13 residues long. The V gene's germline CDR1 is SGHTA and CDR2 FQGNSA. V was cut by 5 bases and J by 4 bases, with 11 bases left in between. The CDR3 bases are TGTGCCAGCAGCCTTGACAGTTTCTATGGCTACACCTTC. Its protein is CASSLDSFYGYTF. The entire variable domain, with the rest obtained from reference TRBV7-2 and TRBJ1-2, is as follows: GAGVSQSPSNKVTEKGKDVELRCDPISGHTALYWYRQSLGQGLEFLIYFQGNSAPDKSGLPSDRFSAERTGGSVSTLTIQRTQQEDSAVYLCASSLDSFYGYTFGSGTRLTVV.